This TCR beta chain was identified in a study of blood T cell repertoires in COVID-19. Overall study context: Acute and convalescent COVID-19 samples came from the United States, Italy and Spain.

The germline gives CDR1 KGHSH, CDR2 LQKENI. The CDR3 length is 17 residues. J was trimmed by 0 bases and V by 4 bases; bases with no gene match: 8. Generated by immunoSEQ multiplex PCR, the TCRdb table keeps only in-frame clones and is missing some. Among a few hundred thousand clones, nearly 90% were seen once, and the ten largest hold 4% to 5%. The sequencing sample was made of peripheral blood. The sequence was obtained from a woman between 35 and 50 years old who had recovered from COVID-19. The genes are TRBV18 and TRBJ1-5; 8 bases fit TRBD1. CDR3 in DNA: TGTGCCAGCTCACAAGCCCAGGGGGCGGATAGCAATCAGCCCCAGCATTTT. As protein: CASSQAQGADSNQPQHF.